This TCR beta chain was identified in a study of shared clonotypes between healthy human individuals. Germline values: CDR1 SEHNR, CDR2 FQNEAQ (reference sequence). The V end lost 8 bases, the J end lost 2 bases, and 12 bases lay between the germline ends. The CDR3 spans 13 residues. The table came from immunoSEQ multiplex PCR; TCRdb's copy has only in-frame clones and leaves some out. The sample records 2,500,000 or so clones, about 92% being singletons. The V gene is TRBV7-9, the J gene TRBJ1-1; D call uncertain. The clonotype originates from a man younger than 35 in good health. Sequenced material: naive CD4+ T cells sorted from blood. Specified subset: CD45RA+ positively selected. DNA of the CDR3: TGTGCCAGCCTCGGACCCTTAAACACTGAAGCTTTCTTT. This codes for CASLGPLNTEAFF.